This T cell receptor beta chain was found in a study of graft-versus-host responses after intestinal transplantation. This CDR3 contains 13 residues. The V end was cut by 5 bases, the J end by 3 bases, with 10 bases between. Germline V lookup: CDR1 SGHTA, CDR2 FQGNSA. Clones were read by immunoSEQ multiplex PCR, and TCRdb kept only the in-frame ones, dropping some. The sample lists about 50,000 clones; 80% to 95% were seen once. With regard to this clone: The target antigen is unknown.

This material consisted of unstimulated CD4+ T cells sorted from spleen or lymph node cells, taken before transplant. V and J are TRBV7-2 and TRBJ1-2; maybe TRBD1 (6 bases). This sequence was found in a human donor who was the organ donor for an intestinal transplant. The CDR3 sequence: CASSPRQDYGYTF. CDR3 DNA: TGTGCCAGCAGCCCGAGACAGGACTATGGCTACACCTTC.